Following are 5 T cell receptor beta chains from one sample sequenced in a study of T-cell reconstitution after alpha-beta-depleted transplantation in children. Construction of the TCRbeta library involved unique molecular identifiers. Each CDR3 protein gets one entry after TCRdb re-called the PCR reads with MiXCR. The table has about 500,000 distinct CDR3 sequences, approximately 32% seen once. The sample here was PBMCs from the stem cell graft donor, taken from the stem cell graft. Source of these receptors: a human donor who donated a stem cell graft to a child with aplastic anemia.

This chain's CDR3 is CSHGASAGGETQYF. CDR3 DNA: TGCAGCCATGGGGCGAGTGCAGGGGGGGAGACCCAGTACTTC. This chain joins TRBV29-1 and TRBJ2-5, with a weak D call TRBD1 (7 bases). V lost 8 bases to trimming and J lost 5 bases, with 21 bases between them. Germline CDR1 SQVTM, CDR2 ANQGSEA. The CDR3 runs to 14 residues. The full variable domain, rest sourced from reference TRBV29-1 and TRBJ2-5, is SAVISQKPSRDICQRGTSLTIQCQVDSQVTMMFWYRQQPGQSLTLIATANQGSEATYESGFVIDKFPISRPNLTFSTLTVSNMSPEDSSIYLCSHGASAGGETQYFGPGTRLLVL.

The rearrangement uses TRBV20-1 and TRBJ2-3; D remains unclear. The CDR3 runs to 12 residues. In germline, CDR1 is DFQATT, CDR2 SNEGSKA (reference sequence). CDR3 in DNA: TGCAGGGCGCTAGGTGGGCCAGATACGCAGTATTTT. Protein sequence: CRALGGPDTQYF.

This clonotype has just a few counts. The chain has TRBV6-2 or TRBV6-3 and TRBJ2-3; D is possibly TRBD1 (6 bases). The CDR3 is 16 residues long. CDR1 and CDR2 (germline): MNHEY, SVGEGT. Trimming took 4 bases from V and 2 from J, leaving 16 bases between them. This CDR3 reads CASSLWGQRATDTQYF. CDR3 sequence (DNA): TGTGCCAGCAGTTTATGGGGACAACGGGCCACAGATACGCAGTATTTT.

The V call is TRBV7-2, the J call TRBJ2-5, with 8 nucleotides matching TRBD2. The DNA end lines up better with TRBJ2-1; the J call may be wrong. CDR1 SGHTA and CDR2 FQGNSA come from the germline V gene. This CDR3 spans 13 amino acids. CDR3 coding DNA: TGTGCCAGCAGCTTGCGGCGGGAGGTCCCCCAGTTCTTC. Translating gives CASSLRREVPQFF.

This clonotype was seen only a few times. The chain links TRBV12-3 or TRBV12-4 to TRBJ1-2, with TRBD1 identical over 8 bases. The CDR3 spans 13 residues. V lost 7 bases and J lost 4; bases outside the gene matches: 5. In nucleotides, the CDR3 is TGTGCCAGCAATCTCGGACAGGGCTATGGCTACACCTTC. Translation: CASNLGQGYGYTF.